These 3 T cell receptor beta chains came from one sample sequenced in a study of T cell responses to AZD1222 COVID-19 vaccine. Only in-frame clones appear in the TCRdb table, and some are missing; sequencing was by immunoSEQ multiplex PCR. Among about 130,000 clones listed, 89% were seen once. Sequencing was performed on peripheral blood, taken on day 0 of AZD1222 vaccination. All receptors derive from an adult in good health.

This chain connects TRBV6-2 or TRBV6-3 to TRBJ2-5; TRBD2 aligns across 7 bases. Germline values: CDR1 MNHEY, CDR2 SVGEGT. The V gene end was trimmed by 2 bases and the J gene end by 3 bases; junction bases not matched to a gene: 9. This CDR3 has 16 amino acids. DNA for the CDR3: TGTGCCAGCAGTTACCCCAGCGGGACCACTAAAGAGACCCAGTACTTC. Protein sequence: CASSYPSGTTKETQYF.

V is TRBV6-5 and J is TRBJ1-5; D is ambiguous. The ends were cut back, 6 bases at V and 2 bases at J, with 14 bases in the middle. The V gene's germline CDR1 is MNHEY and CDR2 SVGAGI. CDR3 length: 15 residues. The CDR3 sequence is CASRGASTGNQPQHF. The DNA of the CDR3 is TGTGCCAGCAGAGGAGCGTCGACCGGCAATCAGCCCCAGCATTTT.

V and J are TRBV5-6 and TRBJ2-1; 10 nucleotides match TRBD2. The CDR3 has 15 amino acids. Unmatched junction bases numbered 11, after V lost 6 bases and J lost 8 bases. Germline CDR1 and CDR2: SGHDT and YYEEEE. CDR3 nucleotide sequence: TGTGCCAGCAACTTCGGATTAGCGGGGGGCGATGAGCAGTTCTTC. Amino acid sequence: CASNFGLAGGDEQFF.